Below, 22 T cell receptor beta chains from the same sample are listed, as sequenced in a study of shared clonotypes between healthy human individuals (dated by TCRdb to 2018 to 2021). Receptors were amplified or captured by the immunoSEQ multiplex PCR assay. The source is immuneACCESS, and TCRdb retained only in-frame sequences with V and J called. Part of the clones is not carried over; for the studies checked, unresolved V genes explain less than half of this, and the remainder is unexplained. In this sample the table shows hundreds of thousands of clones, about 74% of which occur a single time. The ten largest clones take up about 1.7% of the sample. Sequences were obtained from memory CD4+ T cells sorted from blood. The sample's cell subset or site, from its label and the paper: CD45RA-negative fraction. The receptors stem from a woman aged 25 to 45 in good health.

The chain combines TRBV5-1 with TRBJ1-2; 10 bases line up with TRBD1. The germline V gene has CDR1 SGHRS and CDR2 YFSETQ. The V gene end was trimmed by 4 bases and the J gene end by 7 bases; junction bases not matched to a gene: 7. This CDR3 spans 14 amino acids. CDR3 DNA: TGCGCCAGCAGCCCCACGACAGGGGGCATTGGCTACACCTTC. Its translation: CASSPTTGGIGYTF.

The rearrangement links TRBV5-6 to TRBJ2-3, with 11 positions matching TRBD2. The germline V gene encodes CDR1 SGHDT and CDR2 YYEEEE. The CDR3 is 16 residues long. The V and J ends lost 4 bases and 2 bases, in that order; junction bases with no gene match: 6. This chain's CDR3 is CASSMTSGTNTDTQYF. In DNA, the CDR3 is TGTGCCAGCAGCATGACTAGCGGGACGAACACAGATACGCAGTATTTT.

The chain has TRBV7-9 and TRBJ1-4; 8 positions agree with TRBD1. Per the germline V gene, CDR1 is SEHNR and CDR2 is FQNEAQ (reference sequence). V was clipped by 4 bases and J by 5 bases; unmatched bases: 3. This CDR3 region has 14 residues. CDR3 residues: CASSSGQANEKLFF. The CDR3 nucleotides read TGTGCCAGCAGCTCGGGACAGGCGAATGAAAAACTGTTTTTT.

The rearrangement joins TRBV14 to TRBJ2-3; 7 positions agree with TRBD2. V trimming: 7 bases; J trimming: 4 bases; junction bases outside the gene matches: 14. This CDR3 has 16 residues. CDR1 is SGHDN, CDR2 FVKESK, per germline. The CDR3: CASIRLRGGPSDTQYF. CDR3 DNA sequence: TGTGCCAGCATCCGTCTGCGGGGAGGGCCATCAGATACGCAGTATTTT.

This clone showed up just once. The CDR3 protein is CAWSPGGAGGGQFF. DNA for the CDR3: TGTGCCTGGAGCCCAGGTGGGGCGGGAGGCGGGCAGTTCTTC. The chain combines TRBV30 with TRBJ2-1, with 8 bases matching TRBD2. This CDR3 region has 14 residues. The trim removed 3 bases at V and 12 bases at J, leaving 13 bases unmatched. CDR1 and CDR2 from the germline V gene are GTSNPN and SVGIG (reference sequence).

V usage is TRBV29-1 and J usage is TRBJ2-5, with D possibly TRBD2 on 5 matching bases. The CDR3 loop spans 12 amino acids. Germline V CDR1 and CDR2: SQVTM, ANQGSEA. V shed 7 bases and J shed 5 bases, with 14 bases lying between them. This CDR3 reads CSGRSGLETQYF. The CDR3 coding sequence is TGCAGCGGGCGGAGCGGATTGGAGACCCAGTACTTC.

The CDR3 is CASSLHNEQFF. CDR3 in DNA: TGTGCCAGCAGCCTACACAATGAGCAGTTCTTC. The chain combines TRBV11-3 with TRBJ2-1; no clear D. V was clipped by 5 bases and J by 5 bases, with 4 bases between them. Germline CDR1 and CDR2: SGHNT and YENEEA. The CDR3 spans 11 residues.

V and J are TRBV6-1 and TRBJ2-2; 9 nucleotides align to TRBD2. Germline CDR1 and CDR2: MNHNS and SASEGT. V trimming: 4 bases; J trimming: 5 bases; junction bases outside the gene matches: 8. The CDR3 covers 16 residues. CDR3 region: CASSGPGTSSTGELFF. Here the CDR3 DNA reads TGTGCCAGCAGTGGACCCGGGACTAGCTCTACCGGGGAGCTGTTTTTT.

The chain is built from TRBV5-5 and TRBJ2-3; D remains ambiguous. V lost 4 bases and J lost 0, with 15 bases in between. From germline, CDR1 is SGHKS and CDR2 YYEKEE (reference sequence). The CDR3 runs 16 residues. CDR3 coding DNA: TGTGCCAGCAGCCCAACGTGGAGCCCTAGCACAGATACGCAGTATTTT. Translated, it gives CASSPTWSPSTDTQYF.

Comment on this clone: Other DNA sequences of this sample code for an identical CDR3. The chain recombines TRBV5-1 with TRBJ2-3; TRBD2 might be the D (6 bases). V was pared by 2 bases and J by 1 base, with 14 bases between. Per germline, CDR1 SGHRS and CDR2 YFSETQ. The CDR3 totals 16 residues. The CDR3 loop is CASSLELASGTDTQYF. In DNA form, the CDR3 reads TGCGCCAGCAGCTTAGAACTAGCCTCGGGCACAGATACGCAGTATTTT.

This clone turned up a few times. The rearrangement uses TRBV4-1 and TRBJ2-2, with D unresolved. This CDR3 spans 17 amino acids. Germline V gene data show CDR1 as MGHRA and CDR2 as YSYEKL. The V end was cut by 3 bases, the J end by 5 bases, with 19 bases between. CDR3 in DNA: TGCGCCAGCAGCCAGCCCTCTGGGCTTTCAAGGACCGGGGAGCTGTTTTTT. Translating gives CASSQPSGLSRTGELFF.

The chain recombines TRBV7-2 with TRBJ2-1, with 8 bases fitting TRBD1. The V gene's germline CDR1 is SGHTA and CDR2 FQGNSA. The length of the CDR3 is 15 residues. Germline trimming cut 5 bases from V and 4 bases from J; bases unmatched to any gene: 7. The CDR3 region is CASSPPDRVYNEQFF. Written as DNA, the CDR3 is TGTGCCAGCAGCCCTCCGGACAGGGTTTACAATGAGCAGTTCTTC. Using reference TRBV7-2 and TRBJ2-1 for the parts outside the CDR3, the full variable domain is GAGVSQSPSNKVTEKGKDVELRCDPISGHTALYWYRQSLGQGLEFLIYFQGNSAPDKSGLPSDRFSAERTGGSVSTLTIQRTQQEDSAVYLCASSPPDRVYNEQFFGPGTRLTVL.

DNA for the CDR3: TGTGCCAGCAACCGGGGACAGGATGGCCTTGGGCAGTACTTC. Amino acids: CASNRGQDGLGQYF. J is TRBJ2-7 and V is TRBV6-6; 8 bases are shared with TRBD1. The J segment lost 9 bases and the V segment lost 7 bases, leaving 14 bases of the junction unmatched. Germline CDR1 and CDR2: MNHNY and SVGAGI (reference sequence). The CDR3 consists of 14 residues.

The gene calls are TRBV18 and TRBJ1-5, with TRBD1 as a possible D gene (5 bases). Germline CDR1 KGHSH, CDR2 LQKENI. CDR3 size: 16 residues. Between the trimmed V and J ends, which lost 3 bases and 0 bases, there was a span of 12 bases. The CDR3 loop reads CASSPSGHHSNQPQHF. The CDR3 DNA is TGTGCCAGCTCACCCTCAGGACATCATAGCAATCAGCCCCAGCATTTT.

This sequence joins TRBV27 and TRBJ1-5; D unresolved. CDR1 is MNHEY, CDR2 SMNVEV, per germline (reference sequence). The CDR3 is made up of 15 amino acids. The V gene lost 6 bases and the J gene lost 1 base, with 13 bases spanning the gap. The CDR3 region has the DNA TGTGCCAGCAGCCAAAGGGCGGTGAGCAATCAGCCCCAGCATTTT. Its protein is CASSQRAVSNQPQHF.

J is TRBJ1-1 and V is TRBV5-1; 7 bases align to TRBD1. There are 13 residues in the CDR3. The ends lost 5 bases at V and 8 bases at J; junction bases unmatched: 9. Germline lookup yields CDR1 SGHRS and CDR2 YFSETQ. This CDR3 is CASSFEGGAEAFF. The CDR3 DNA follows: TGCGCCAGCAGTTTCGAAGGGGGCGCCGAAGCTTTCTTT.

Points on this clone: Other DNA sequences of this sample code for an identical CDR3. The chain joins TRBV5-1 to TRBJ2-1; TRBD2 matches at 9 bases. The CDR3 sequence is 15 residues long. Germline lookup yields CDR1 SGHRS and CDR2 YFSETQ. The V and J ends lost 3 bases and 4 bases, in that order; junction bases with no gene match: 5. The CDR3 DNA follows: TGCGCCAGCAGCTCCTCTAGCGGGGCATACAATGAGCAGTTCTTC. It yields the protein CASSSSSGAYNEQFF.

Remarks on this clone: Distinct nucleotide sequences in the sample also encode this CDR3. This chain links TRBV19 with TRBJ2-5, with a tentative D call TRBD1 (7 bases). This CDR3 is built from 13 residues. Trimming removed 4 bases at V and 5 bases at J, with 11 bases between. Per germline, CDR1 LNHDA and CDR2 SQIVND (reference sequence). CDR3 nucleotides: TGTGCCAGTAGTAGGCAGGGGGGCGAGACCCAGTACTTC. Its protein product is CASSRQGGETQYF.

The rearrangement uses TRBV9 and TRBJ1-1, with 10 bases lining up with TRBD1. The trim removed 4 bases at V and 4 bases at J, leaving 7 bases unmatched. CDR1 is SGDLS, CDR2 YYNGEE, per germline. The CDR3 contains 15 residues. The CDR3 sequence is CASSSRQGATTEAFF. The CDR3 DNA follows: TGTGCCAGCAGCTCACGACAGGGGGCTACCACTGAAGCTTTCTTT.

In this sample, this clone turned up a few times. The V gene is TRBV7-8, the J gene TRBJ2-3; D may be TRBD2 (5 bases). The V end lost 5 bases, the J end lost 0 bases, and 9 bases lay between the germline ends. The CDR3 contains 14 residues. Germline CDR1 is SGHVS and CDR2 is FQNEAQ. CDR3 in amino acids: CASSQEASTDTQYF. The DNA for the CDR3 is TGTGCCAGCAGCCAGGAGGCTAGCACAGATACGCAGTATTTT.

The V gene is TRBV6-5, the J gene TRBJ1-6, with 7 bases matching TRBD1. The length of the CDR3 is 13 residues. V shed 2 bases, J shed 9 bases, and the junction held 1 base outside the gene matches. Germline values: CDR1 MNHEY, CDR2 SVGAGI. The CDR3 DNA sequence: TGTGCCAGCAGTTACCGGGACAGTTCACCCCTCCACTTT. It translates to CASSYRDSSPLHF.

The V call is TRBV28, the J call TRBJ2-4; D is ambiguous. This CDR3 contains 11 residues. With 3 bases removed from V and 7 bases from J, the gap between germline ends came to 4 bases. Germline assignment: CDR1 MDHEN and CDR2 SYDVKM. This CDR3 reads CASSFLNIQYF. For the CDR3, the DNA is TGTGCCAGCAGTTTTCTCAACATTCAGTACTTC.